This T cell receptor beta chain stems from a study of cytomegalovirus exposure and HLA in healthy donors. Trimming removed 3 bases at V and 2 bases at J, with 8 bases between. Germline CDR1 is MDHEN and CDR2 is SYDVKM. The CDR3 has 14 residues. PCR amplification relied on 60 Vbeta primers (plus 13 Jbeta primers). The data were produced by immunoSEQ multiplex PCR, yet TCRdb's version contains in-frame clones alone and is incomplete. The data hold about 82,000 clones, with around 77% observed a single time. The sample taken for sequencing was PBMCs. This TCR came from a man aged 45-60 years in good health and CMV-seronegative. This chain joins TRBV28 and TRBJ1-5; D not certain. This chain's CDR3 is CASSLGSGNQPQHF. In nucleotides, the CDR3 is TGTGCCAGCAGTTTGGGCTCTGGCAATCAGCCCCAGCATTTT.